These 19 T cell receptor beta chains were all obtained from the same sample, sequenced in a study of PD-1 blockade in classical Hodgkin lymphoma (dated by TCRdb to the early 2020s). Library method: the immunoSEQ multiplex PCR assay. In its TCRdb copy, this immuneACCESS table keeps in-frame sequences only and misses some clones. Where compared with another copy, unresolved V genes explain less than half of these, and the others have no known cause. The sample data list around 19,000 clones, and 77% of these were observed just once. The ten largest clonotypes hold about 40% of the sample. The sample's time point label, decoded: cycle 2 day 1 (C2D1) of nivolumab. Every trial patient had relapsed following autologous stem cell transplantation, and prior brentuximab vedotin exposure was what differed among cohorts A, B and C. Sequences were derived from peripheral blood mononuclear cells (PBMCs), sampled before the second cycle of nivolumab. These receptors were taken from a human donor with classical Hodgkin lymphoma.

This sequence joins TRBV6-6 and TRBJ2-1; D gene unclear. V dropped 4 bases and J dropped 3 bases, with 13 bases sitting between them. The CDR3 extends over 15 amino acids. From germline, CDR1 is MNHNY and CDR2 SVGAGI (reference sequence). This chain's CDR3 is CASSFIALGYNEQFF. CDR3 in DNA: TGTGCCAGCAGTTTTATCGCCCTAGGCTACAATGAGCAGTTCTTC.

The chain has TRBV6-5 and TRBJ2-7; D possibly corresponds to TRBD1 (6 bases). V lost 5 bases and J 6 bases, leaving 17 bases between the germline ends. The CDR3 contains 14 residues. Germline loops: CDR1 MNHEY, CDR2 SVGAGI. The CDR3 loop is CASSPAPDRSEQYF. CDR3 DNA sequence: TGTGCCAGCAGTCCAGCGCCTGACAGGAGCGAGCAGTACTTC.

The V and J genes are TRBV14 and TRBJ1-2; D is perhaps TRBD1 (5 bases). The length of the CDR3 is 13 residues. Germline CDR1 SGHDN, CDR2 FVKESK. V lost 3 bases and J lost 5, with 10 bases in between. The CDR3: CASSQEQVYGYTF. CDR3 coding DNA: TGTGCCAGCAGCCAGGAACAGGTGTATGGCTACACCTTC.

The CDR3 here is CASSVGADAYEQYF. The CDR3 bases are TGTGCCAGCAGCGTAGGGGCAGACGCCTACGAGCAGTACTTC. The chain combines TRBV9 with TRBJ2-7; D remains unclear. This CDR3 contains 14 residues. Germline V gene sequence: CDR1 SGDLS, CDR2 YYNGEE. The V end was cut by 0 bases, the J end by 2 bases, with 9 bases between. The full variable domain, rest sourced from reference TRBV9 and TRBJ2-7, is DSGVTQTPKHLITATGQRVTLRCSPRSGDLSVYWYQQSLDQGLQFLIQYYNGEERAKGNILERFSAQQFPDLHSELNLSSLELGDSALYFCASSVGADAYEQYFGPGTRLTVT.

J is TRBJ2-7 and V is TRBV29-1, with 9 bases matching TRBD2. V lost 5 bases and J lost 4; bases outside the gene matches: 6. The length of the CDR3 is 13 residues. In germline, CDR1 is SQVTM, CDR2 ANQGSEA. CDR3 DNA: TGCAGCGTTAAACAAGCGGGAGGATACGAGCAGTACTTC. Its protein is CSVKQAGGYEQYF.

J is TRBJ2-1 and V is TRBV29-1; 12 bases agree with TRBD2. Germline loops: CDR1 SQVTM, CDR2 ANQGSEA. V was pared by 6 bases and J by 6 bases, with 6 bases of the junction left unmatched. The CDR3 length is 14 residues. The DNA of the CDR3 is TGCAGCGTGACTAGCGGGAGCCTACGCAATGAGCAGTTCTTC. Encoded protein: CSVTSGSLRNEQFF.

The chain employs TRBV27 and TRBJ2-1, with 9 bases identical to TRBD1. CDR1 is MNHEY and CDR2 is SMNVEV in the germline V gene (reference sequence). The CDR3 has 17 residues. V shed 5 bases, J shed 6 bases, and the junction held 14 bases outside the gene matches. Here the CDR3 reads CASSLYSAGTGTNEQFF. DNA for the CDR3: TGTGCCAGCAGTCTGTATTCCGCCGGGACAGGGACCAATGAGCAGTTCTTC.

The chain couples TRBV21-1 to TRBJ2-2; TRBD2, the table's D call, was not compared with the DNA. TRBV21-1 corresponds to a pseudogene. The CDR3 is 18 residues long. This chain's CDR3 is CASSKGTLGGRNTGELFF. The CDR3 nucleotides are TGTGCCAGCAGCAAAGGAACCTTGGGGGGGCGGAACACCGGGGAGCTGTTTTTT.

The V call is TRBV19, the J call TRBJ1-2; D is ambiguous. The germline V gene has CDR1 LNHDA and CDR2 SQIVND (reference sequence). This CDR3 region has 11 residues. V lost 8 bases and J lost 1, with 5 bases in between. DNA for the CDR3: TGTGCCAGTTTCGGTAACTATGGCTACACCTTC. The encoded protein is CASFGNYGYTF.

The CDR3 region has the DNA TGCGCCAGCAGCCCATCCGGGACAGGGAGTGCCGGGGAGCTGTTTTTT. Translation gives CASSPSGTGSAGELFF. The chain uses TRBV4-3 and TRBJ2-2; TRBD1 matches 9 bases. Trimming removed 4 bases from V and 6 bases from J; junction bases left unmatched: 9. Germline V gene data show CDR1 as LGHNA and CDR2 as YSLEER. The CDR3 is made up of 16 amino acids.

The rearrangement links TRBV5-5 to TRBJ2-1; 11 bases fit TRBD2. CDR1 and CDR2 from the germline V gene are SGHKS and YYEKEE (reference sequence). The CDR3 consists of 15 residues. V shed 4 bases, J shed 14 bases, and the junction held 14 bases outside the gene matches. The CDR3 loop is CASSNRDTGTSGEFF. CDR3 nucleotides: TGTGCCAGCAGCAACCGGGACACTGGGACTAGCGGAGAGTTCTTC.

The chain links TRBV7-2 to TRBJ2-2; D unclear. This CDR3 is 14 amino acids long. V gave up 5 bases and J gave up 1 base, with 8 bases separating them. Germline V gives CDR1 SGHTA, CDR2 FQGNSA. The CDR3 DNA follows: TGTGCCAGCAGCGTGACCTTGAACACCGGGGAGCTGTTTTTT. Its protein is CASSVTLNTGELFF. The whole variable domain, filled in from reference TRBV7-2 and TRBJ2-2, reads GAGVSQSPSNKVTEKGKDVELRCDPISGHTALYWYRQSLGQGLEFLIYFQGNSAPDKSGLPSDRFSAERTGGSVSTLTIQRTQQEDSAVYLCASSVTLNTGELFFGEGSRLTVL.

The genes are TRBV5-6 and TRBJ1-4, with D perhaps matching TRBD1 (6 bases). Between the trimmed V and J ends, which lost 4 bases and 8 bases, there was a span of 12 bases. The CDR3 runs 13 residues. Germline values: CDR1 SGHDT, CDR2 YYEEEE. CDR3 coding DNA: TGTGCCAGCAGCAGGACAGTTGGGGAAAAACTGTTTTTT. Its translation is CASSRTVGEKLFF.

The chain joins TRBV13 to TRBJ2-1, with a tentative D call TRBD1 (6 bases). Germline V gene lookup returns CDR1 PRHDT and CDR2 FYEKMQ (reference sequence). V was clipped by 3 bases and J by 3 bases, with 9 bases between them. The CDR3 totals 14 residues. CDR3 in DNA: TGTGCCAGCAGCTTGACAGGCTACTACAATGAGCAGTTCTTC. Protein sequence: CASSLTGYYNEQFF.

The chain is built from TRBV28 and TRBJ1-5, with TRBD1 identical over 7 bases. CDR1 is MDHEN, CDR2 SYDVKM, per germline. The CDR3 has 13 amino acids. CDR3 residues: CASVQGTYQPQHF. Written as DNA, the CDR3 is TGTGCTTCTGTACAGGGGACTTATCAGCCCCAGCATTTT. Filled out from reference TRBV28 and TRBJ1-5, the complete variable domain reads DVKVTQSSRYLVKRTGEKVFLECVQDMDHENMFWYRQDPGLGLRLIYFSYDVKMKEKGDIPEGYSVSREKKERFSLILESASTNQTSMYLCASVQGTYQPQHFGDGTRLSIL.

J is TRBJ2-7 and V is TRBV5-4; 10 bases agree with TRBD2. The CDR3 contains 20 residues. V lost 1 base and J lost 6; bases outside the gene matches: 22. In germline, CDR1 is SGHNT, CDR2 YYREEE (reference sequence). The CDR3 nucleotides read TGTGCCAGCAGCTTGAGTTGGGTCGGTATAGCGGGAGGCGGGGGAATCGAGCAGTACTTC. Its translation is CASSLSWVGIAGGGGIEQYF.

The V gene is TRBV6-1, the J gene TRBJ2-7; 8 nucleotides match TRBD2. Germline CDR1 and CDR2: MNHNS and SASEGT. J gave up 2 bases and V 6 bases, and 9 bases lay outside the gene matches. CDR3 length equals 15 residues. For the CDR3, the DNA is TGTGCCAGCAGACGTAGCGGGACCGAACCCTACGAGCAGTACTTC. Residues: CASRRSGTEPYEQYF.

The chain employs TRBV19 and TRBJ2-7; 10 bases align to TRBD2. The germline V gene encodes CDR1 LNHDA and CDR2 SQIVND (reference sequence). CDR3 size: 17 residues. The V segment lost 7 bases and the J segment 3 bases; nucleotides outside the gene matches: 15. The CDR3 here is CASKRRSGGAENYEQYF. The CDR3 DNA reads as TGTGCCAGTAAGCGTCGGAGCGGGGGGGCCGAGAACTACGAGCAGTACTTC.

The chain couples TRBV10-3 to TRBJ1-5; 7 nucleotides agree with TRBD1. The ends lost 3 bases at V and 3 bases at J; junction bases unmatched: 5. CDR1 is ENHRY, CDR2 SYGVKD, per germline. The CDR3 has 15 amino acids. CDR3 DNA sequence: TGTGCCATCAGTGATTCAGGGGGTCCCAATCAGCCCCAGCATTTT. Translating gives CAISDSGGPNQPQHF.